This TCR beta chain was identified in a study of cytomegalovirus exposure and HLA in healthy donors. Study information: From some 190 million T cells, an earlier analysis saw roughly 110 million unique TCR beta sequences. Study-level points and caveats: In vitro, three CMV-associated chains proved specific for CMV antigens.

The CDR3 totals 15 residues. Germline V lookup: CDR1 SGHDT, CDR2 YYEEEE. V lost 2 bases and J lost 5; bases outside the gene matches: 5. PCR amplification relied on 60 Vbeta primers (plus 13 Jbeta primers). Source study methods: An analysis performed later counted roughly 80 million unique TCR beta chains (roughly 11 million of them shared). Repertoires were generated with immunoSEQ multiplex PCR, while TCRdb's copy carries only in-frame clones and drops some. The V and J calls and clone size were taken over from that table, and D and trimming were inferred from the DNA. The table shows roughly 150,000 clones, with about three quarters occurring only once. Turning to this clone: Its antigen is still unknown.

V is TRBV5-6 and J is TRBJ1-1; 11 nucleotides match TRBD1. The specimen sequenced was PBMCs. The sequence derives from a woman between 25 and 40 years old in good health and CMV-seronegative. CDR3 bases: TGTGCCAGCAGCTTCGGGACAGGGGGTTTGACTGAAGCTTTCTTT. Amino acids: CASSFGTGGLTEAFF.